This section outlines one T cell receptor beta chain sequence together with its context. Per the study methods: Amplifying reference gene primers gave estimates of nucleated cell counts. Profiled with immunoSEQ multiplex PCR; TCRdb holds only in-frame clones, not every one. Clonal size and the V and J genes are those of that table, whereas D and trimming came from the DNA. The repertoire holds fewer than 350,000 clones, with more than 75% as singletons. The data derive from a study of blood T cell repertoires in COVID-19. Whole-study context: Sites in the United States, Italy and Spain provided acute and convalescent COVID-19 samples. Nucleic acid was either cDNA or gDNA, and it came from T cells, B-cell-depleted T cells, or PBMCs.

The receptor was derived from a man aged 40-49 years with active or convalescent COVID-19. The source material was peripheral blood.

CDR3 residues: CASSVQYGYTF. The CDR3 DNA reads as TGTGCCAGCAGCGTACAGTATGGCTACACCTTC. The rearrangement joins TRBV7-2 to TRBJ1-2; D not resolved. V was shortened by 5 bases and J by 5 bases, with 6 bases between the two germline ends. The CDR3 consists of 11 residues. CDR1 is SGHTA, CDR2 FQGNSA, per germline.